This is a list of T cell receptor beta chains from one sample in a study of blood T cell dynamics during melanoma immunotherapy. Clones were read by immunoSEQ multiplex PCR, and TCRdb kept only the in-frame ones, dropping some. The sample gives roughly 17,000 clones, 83% of which show up once; roughly 7.1% is in the top ten. The sample was blood, taken from a patient treated with checkpoint blockade. All receptors come from a human donor with melanoma. The conserved cysteine and the conserved F or W are not part of the CDR3 here. Each record gives: J gene, clone size, V gene, CDR3 protein. For some rows the clone size is stated as once, few or many, or as a class when expanded; others skip it.

TRBJ2-7 NA TRBV11-2 ASSPLSRNRGNSYEQY
TRBJ2-7 once TRBV10-3 AITWDGNEQY
TRBJ2-1 NA TRBV11-3 ASSSDGRDEQF
TRBJ2-1 NA TRBV5-1 ASSGILAGGHEQF
TRBJ2-2 NA TRBV19 ASSKSIGSGELF
TRBJ2-5 NA TRBV6-1 ASSELQTGETQY
TRBJ2-1 NA TRBV9 ASSRQGMNEQF
TRBJ2-5 once TRBV11-2 ASSLDRGRMETQY
TRBJ2-7 NA TRBV5-8 ASSYGQGDYEQY
TRBJ1-1 once TRBV7-2 ASSSDGAMNTEAF
TRBJ2-3 few TRBV6-6 ASSLAGVFTDTQY
TRBJ2-7 NA TRBV2 ASISGLAKYEQY
TRBJ1-1 few TRBV25-1 ASTPRTGLNTEAF
TRBJ2-6 NA TRBV7-8 ASSLDPPWLSGANVLT
TRBJ2-2 NA TRBV5-6 ASSLFIISGRVTGELF
TRBJ2-5 NA TRBV19 ASSRGQGREETQY
TRBJ2-1 NA TRBV11-3 ASSFIGTETSGKYNEQF
TRBJ2-2 few TRBV5-1 ASSLEGGAGELF
TRBJ2-3 NA TRBV7-8 ASSLALATDTQY
TRBJ2-3 NA TRBV18 ASSPGQGGVDTQY
TRBJ2-3 NA TRBV7-3 ASSRREGDTQY
TRBJ2-5 once TRBV5-6 ASSLWGQEVSETQY
TRBJ2-7 NA TRBV6-4 ASSDSGTGEQY
TRBJ1-5 NA TRBV21-1 ASSPPHPQGRRDSNQPQH
TRBJ2-3 NA TRBV7-9 ASSARDRVTSTQY
TRBJ1-1 NA TRBV9 ASSPRDRVAGLTEAF
TRBJ2-2 NA TRBV7-2 ASSLINAGTGELF
TRBJ2-1 NA TRBV9 ASSVEASGRYNEQF
TRBJ2-5 NA TRBV19 ASSIDLPGRQETQY
TRBJ2-1 NA TRBV5-4 ASSFDLWAMGDNEQF
TRBJ2-1 NA TRBV7-9 ASSLGSSSSGRAVEQF
TRBJ1-2 NA TRBV19 ATGEQILGYT
TRBJ1-3 NA TRBV10-3 ASRGSSGNTIY
TRBJ2-7 NA TRBV7-9 ASKSTGSHSYEQY
TRBJ2-7 NA TRBV4-3 ASSQDLSGGLSSYEQY
TRBJ1-1 NA TRBV4-2 ASSQEGRGRNTEAF
TRBJ1-1 NA TRBV6-1 ASSWTVQNTEAF
TRBJ1-1 few TRBV20-1 SAQTQGPSF
TRBJ2-1 NA TRBV14 ASSLPGSPSYNEQF
TRBJ2-1 NA TRBV11-3 ASSLSGYYNEQF
TRBJ2-7 NA TRBV28 ASSPLTRSISYEQY
TRBJ1-5 NA TRBV27 ASSPQGSNQPQH
TRBJ1-2 NA TRBV27 ASRPTGFYGYT
TRBJ1-1 NA TRBV7-2 ASSSKPGDTEAF
TRBJ2-5 once TRBV6-1 ASSEQAGETQY
TRBJ1-4 few TRBV4-2 ASSPGSNEKLF
TRBJ2-4 NA TRBV6-4 ASRRLAGEGWTKNIQY
TRBJ2-7 once TRBV9 ASSPSPSVGYEQY
NA NA TRBV28 ASRGTVTYEQY